The 11 T cell receptor beta chains below all came from one sample that was sequenced in a study of early T cells in non-severe SARS-CoV-2 infection (TCRdb year 2021). Library preparation was by 5' RACE. The instrument was a NextSeq 500. TCRdb handled the public reads itself, with Q25 trimming in fastp and clone calling in MiXCR, and kept productive beta chains. Every entry covers one CDR3 protein and lists the most common genes and DNA from its rows. The table for this sample lists some 52,000 distinct CDR3 sequences; around 8% of them were counted only once. The ten top clones hold 9.4% of the sample. Sequencing was performed on whole blood. The receptors derive from an adult who was a healthcare worker with PCR-confirmed SARS-CoV-2 infection or an uninfected control (not recorded which).

This clonotype has a count of ten or more. The chain recombines TRBV7-2 with TRBJ2-7; D uncertain. The V end lost 2 bases, the J end lost 7 bases, and 6 bases lay between the germline ends. This CDR3 contains 11 residues. The germline gives CDR1 SGHTA, CDR2 FQGNSA. The CDR3 DNA reads TGTGCCAGCAGCTTAAGACGGGAGCAGTACTTC. It encodes CASSLRREQYF.

V gene TRBV29-1 combines with J gene TRBJ2-7; D may be TRBD1 or TRBD2 (5 bases each). Germline assignment: CDR1 SQVTM and CDR2 ANQGSEA. The CDR3 contains 13 residues. V dropped 6 bases and J dropped 6 bases, with 18 bases sitting between them. The CDR3 bases are TGCAGCGTGCCTGGGACCCATCTCTTCGAGCAGTACTTC. This sequence encodes CSVPGTHLFEQYF.

This clonotype was counted ten times or more. The chain is built from TRBV2 and TRBJ2-7; tentative D call: TRBD1 (5 bases). The V end was cut by 7 bases, the J end by 0 bases, with 16 bases between. There are 15 residues in the CDR3. Germline V gene sequence: CDR1 SNHLY, CDR2 FYNNEI. CDR3 nucleotides: TGTGCCAGCACCCTCATGACCGACAGCTCCTACGAGCAGTACTTC. This translates into CASTLMTDSSYEQYF.

At least ten counts were recorded for this clonotype. The chain joins TRBV27 to TRBJ1-3; D ambiguous. Germline V gene data show CDR1 as MNHEY and CDR2 as SMNVEV (reference sequence). Trimming took off 0 bases at V and 0 bases at J, with 9 bases between the two ends. This CDR3 spans 16 amino acids. This CDR3 reads CASSLSDRSSGNTIYF. The DNA for the CDR3 is TGTGCCAGCAGTTTATCGGATAGGAGCTCTGGAAACACCATATATTTT.

This clonotype was seen a handful of times. The chain has TRBV6-6 and TRBJ2-5, with TRBD1 as a possible D gene (5 bases). Trimming cost V 6 bases and J 5 bases, with 10 bases left between them. The CDR3 loop spans 12 amino acids. The germline V gene has CDR1 MNHNY and CDR2 SVGAGI (reference sequence). The CDR3 DNA sequence: TGTGCCAGCAGCCTAAAGGGGGAGACCCAGTACTTC. Translating it yields CASSLKGETQYF.

This clonotype was detected only a few times. The chain employs TRBV7-6 and TRBJ1-5, with TRBD1 as a possible D gene (5 bases). Germline values: CDR1 SGHVS, CDR2 FNYEAQ. V lost 5 bases and J lost 6, with 17 bases in between. The length of the CDR3 is 15 residues. CDR3 amino acids: CASSPRAGGTQPQHF. DNA of the CDR3: TGTGCCAGCAGCCCGAGGGCAGGAGGGACTCAGCCCCAGCATTTT. Combining the CDR3 with reference TRBV7-6 and TRBJ1-5 gives the whole variable domain GAGVSQSPRYKVTKRGQDVALRCDPISGHVSLYWYRQALGQGPEFLTYFNYEAQQDKSGLPNDRFSAERPEGSISTLTIQRTEQRDSAMYRCASSPRAGGTQPQHFGDGTRLSIL.

The sample holds a few counts of this clonotype. As DNA, the CDR3 is TGCAGCGTGGCCGGGGACACCGGGGAGCTGTTTTTT. Translated, it gives CSVAGDTGELFF. The chain combines TRBV29-1 with TRBJ2-2; a possible D gene is TRBD2 (5 bases). This CDR3 is built from 12 residues. Trimming shortened V by 6 bases and J by 3 bases, and 8 bases separated the two germline ends. Germline-derived CDR1 and CDR2 are SQVTM and ANQGSEA.

This clonotype was picked up many times. This chain uses TRBV7-2 with TRBJ2-1, with D possibly matching TRBD2 (7 bases). V was clipped by 4 bases and J by 11 bases, with 18 bases between them. Germline CDR1 is SGHTA and CDR2 is FQGNSA. This CDR3 has 14 amino acids. The CDR3 nucleotides are TGTGCCAGCAGCTCACGTTTAGGGGGGGATAAGCAGTTCTTC. It specifies CASSSRLGGDKQFF.

The chain carries TRBV11-1 and TRBJ2-1; D could derive from TRBD1 or TRBD2 (6 bases each). The V and J ends lost 5 bases and 8 bases respectively, with 13 bases between them. Germline V gene data show CDR1 as SGHAT and CDR2 as FQDESV (reference sequence). The CDR3 consists of 13 residues. The DNA for the CDR3 is TGTGCCAGCAGCGGGGGGCCAGTCTATGAGCAGTTCTTC. Residues: CASSGGPVYEQFF.

This clonotype came up a few times. V is TRBV11-2 and J is TRBJ1-1, with D uncertain. CDR1 and CDR2 from the germline V gene are SGHAT and FQNNGV. The CDR3 is made up of 13 amino acids. V was pared by 3 bases and J by 1 base, with 6 bases between. The DNA for the CDR3 is TGTGCCAGCAGCTTCGTCGAGAACACTGAAGCTTTCTTT. Translation gives CASSFVENTEAFF.

This clonotype was detected only a few times. The rearrangement joins TRBV20-1 to TRBJ1-5; no reliable D call. CDR1 is DFQATT, CDR2 SNEGSKA, per germline (reference sequence). This CDR3 comprises 16 residues. The V and J ends lost 1 base and 1 base respectively, with 14 bases between them. The CDR3: CSARVVKSGSNQPQHF. The CDR3 nucleotides are TGCAGTGCTAGAGTGGTCAAGAGTGGAAGCAATCAGCCCCAGCATTTT.